Listed here are 30 T cell receptor beta chains from one sample, sequenced in a study of beta chain features in type 1 diabetes. Sequenced material consisted of expressed TCRB transcripts (all of the isolated RNA was reverse transcribed). TCRdb keeps only in-frame clones here, not all; method: immunoSEQ multiplex PCR. Altogether approximately 730,000 clones are present, about an eighth being singletons, with the ten largest covering less than 0.025%. Broader study findings: Across all four CD4+ subsets, people with type 1 diabetes showed modestly shorter TCRB CDR3s.

These receptors have no known antigen. The source material was naive CD4+ T cells from blood. These receptors originate from a man between 18 and 35 years old with type 1 diabetes.

The chain joins TRBV7-2 to TRBJ1-1; D remains unclear. The CDR3 totals 11 residues. CDR1 and CDR2 from the germline V gene are SGHTA and FQGNSA. Trimming shortened V by 6 bases and J by 11 bases, and 13 bases separated the two germline ends. The CDR3 sequence is CASSSRGEAFF. As DNA, the CDR3 is TGTGCCAGCAGTTCACGAGGAGAGGCTTTCTTT.

The chain combines TRBV28 with TRBJ1-1; 8 bases match TRBD1. Losses at the gene ends were 8 bases for V and 0 bases for J; bases not matched to a gene: 11. CDR3 length: 16 amino acids. The germline CDR1 and CDR2 sequences are MDHEN and SYDVKM. CDR3 loop: CASPPRTGYLNTEAFF. CDR3 bases: TGTGCCAGCCCCCCTAGGACAGGGTACCTGAACACTGAAGCTTTCTTT.

This clone was seen more than once but under ten times. The rearrangement links TRBV4-1 to TRBJ2-7; D is unclear. V lost 2 bases, J lost 0 bases, and 8 bases lay in between. CDR1 is MGHRA and CDR2 is YSYEKL in the germline V gene. The length of the CDR3 is 14 residues. The CDR3 DNA reads TGCGCCAGCAGCCAACTCAGGACCTCCTACGAGCAGTACTTC. It encodes CASSQLRTSYEQYF.

This clone appeared a few times. The genes are TRBV28 and TRBJ1-1, with D tentatively TRBD1 (5 bases). Trimming shortened V by 6 bases and J by 0 bases, and 8 bases separated the two germline ends. The CDR3 extends over 13 amino acids. Germline lookup yields CDR1 MDHEN and CDR2 SYDVKM. DNA of the CDR3: TGTGCCAGCAGCCCGACAGTGAACACTGAAGCTTTCTTT. Translation gives CASSPTVNTEAFF.

This clone was observed once. The rearrangement joins TRBV15 to TRBJ2-7; no reliable D call. The germline V gene encodes CDR1 LNHNV and CDR2 YYDKDF (reference sequence). This CDR3 comprises 14 residues. V was cut by 0 bases and J by 2 bases, with 8 bases left in between. CDR3 sequence: CATSRDVWPYEQYF. CDR3 nucleotides: TGTGCCACCAGCAGAGATGTCTGGCCCTACGAGCAGTACTTC.

There are a few counts of this clone. This chain connects TRBV9 to TRBJ2-5; 8 nucleotides match TRBD1. The CDR3 runs to 14 residues. V was clipped by 5 bases and J by 4 bases; unmatched bases: 7. Germline loops: CDR1 SGDLS, CDR2 YYNGEE. CDR3 region: CASRRDRSGETQYF. The DNA for the CDR3 is TGTGCCAGCAGGAGGGACAGGTCGGGAGAGACCCAGTACTTC.

V gene TRBV30 combines with J gene TRBJ1-1; 7 bases agree with TRBD1. The germline V gene encodes CDR1 GTSNPN and CDR2 SVGIG (reference sequence). Trimming removed 3 bases from V and 4 bases from J; junction bases left unmatched: 5. The CDR3 has 13 amino acids. CDR3 nucleotide sequence: TGTGCCTGGAGGACAGGGACGGTCACTGAAGCTTTCTTT. Its protein is CAWRTGTVTEAFF. Looking up the rest from reference TRBV30 and TRBJ1-1 gives the full variable domain: SQTIHQWPATLVQPVGSPLSLECTVEGTSNPNLYWYRQAAGRGLQLLFYSVGIGQISSEVPQNLSASRPQDRQFILSSKKLLLSDSGFYLCAWRTGTVTEAFFGQGTRLTVV.

This clone has a handful of counts. The chain links TRBV7-9 to TRBJ2-5; D is unresolved. In germline, CDR1 is SEHNR, CDR2 FQNEAQ (reference sequence). CDR3 size: 16 residues. The V and J ends lost 4 bases and 0 bases respectively, with 15 bases between them. CDR3 bases: TGTGCCAGCAGCTCTGGCAGGTGGCGTAACCAAGAGACCCAGTACTTC. Its translation: CASSSGRWRNQETQYF. The full variable domain, completed using reference TRBV7-9 and TRBJ2-5, is DTGVSQNPRHKITKRGQNVTFRCDPISEHNRLYWYRQTLGQGPEFLTYFQNEAQLEKSRLLSDRFSAERPKGSFSTLEIQRTEQGDSAMYLCASSSGRWRNQETQYFGPGTRLLVL.

This clone was counted between two and nine times. This chain links TRBV7-2 with TRBJ2-1; 8 nucleotides align to TRBD2. The J segment lost 2 bases and the V segment lost 5 bases, leaving 8 bases of the junction unmatched. CDR1 SGHTA and CDR2 FQGNSA come from the germline V gene. The CDR3 has 16 amino acids. The CDR3 loop is CASSGSVAGTYNEQFF. The DNA of the CDR3 is TGTGCCAGCAGCGGATCCGTAGCGGGGACCTACAATGAGCAGTTCTTC.

The rearrangement joins TRBV30 to TRBJ2-7; D is unclear. The CDR3 sequence is 14 residues long. Germline-derived CDR1 and CDR2 are GTSNPN and SVGIG (reference sequence). The ends were cut back, 3 bases at V and 0 bases at J, with 12 bases in the middle. The CDR3 DNA follows: TGTGCCTGGAGGAGGCAGGCAAGCTCCTACGAGCAGTACTTC. Translating it yields CAWRRQASSYEQYF. Combining the CDR3 with reference TRBV30 and TRBJ2-7 gives the whole variable domain SQTIHQWPATLVQPVGSPLSLECTVEGTSNPNLYWYRQAAGRGLQLLFYSVGIGQISSEVPQNLSASRPQDRQFILSSKKLLLSDSGFYLCAWRRQASSYEQYFGPGTRLTVT.

The chain couples TRBV4-1 to TRBJ2-3; 10 nucleotides match TRBD2. V shed 0 bases, J shed 2 bases, and the junction held 5 bases outside the gene matches. The CDR3 runs to 17 residues. Germline CDR1 MGHRA, CDR2 YSYEKL. In nucleotides, the CDR3 is TGCGCCAGCAGCCAAGAGTATAGCGGGGGGCCCACAGATACGCAGTATTTT. Amino acid sequence: CASSQEYSGGPTDTQYF.

Only a few counts were recorded for this clone. J is TRBJ2-3 and V is TRBV27, with 13 bases fitting TRBD2. The J segment lost 0 bases and the V segment lost 5 bases, leaving 8 bases of the junction unmatched. Germline V gene lookup returns CDR1 MNHEY and CDR2 SMNVEV (reference sequence). This CDR3 has 18 residues. The CDR3 is CASSPLLGLAGSTDTQYF. Here the CDR3 DNA reads TGTGCCAGCAGTCCCCTCTTGGGACTAGCGGGGAGCACAGATACGCAGTATTTT.

In its sample, this clone was seen a few times. J is TRBJ2-2 and V is TRBV19; a weak D match, TRBD1 (5 bases). V was pared by 6 bases and J by 0 bases, with 14 bases between. This CDR3 is 16 amino acids long. Per the germline V gene, CDR1 is LNHDA and CDR2 is SQIVND (reference sequence). This CDR3 is CASSPLGHPNTGELFF. DNA of the CDR3: TGTGCCAGTAGCCCATTGGGGCACCCGAACACCGGGGAGCTGTTTTTT.

The sample holds a few counts of this clone. This chain connects TRBV5-4 to TRBJ2-2, with D uncertain. Germline-derived CDR1 and CDR2 are SGHNT and YYREEE (reference sequence). V lost 1 base and J lost 2, with 6 bases in between. The length of the CDR3 is 14 residues. For the CDR3, the DNA is TGTGCCAGCAGCTTGAGCCCTAACACCGGGGAGCTGTTTTTT. As protein: CASSLSPNTGELFF.

This clone occurred a few times. The chain has TRBV2 and TRBJ2-5, with TRBD1 matching 8 bases. Germline V gene sequence: CDR1 SNHLY, CDR2 FYNNEI. The CDR3 contains 15 residues. J was trimmed by 5 bases and V by 2 bases; bases with no gene match: 7. CDR3 nucleotides: TGTGCCAGCAGTGAACGGCAGGGGGCTGGGGAGACCCAGTACTTC. Its protein is CASSERQGAGETQYF.

The chain combines TRBV2 with TRBJ2-7; unclear D gene. V shed 4 bases and J shed 5 bases, with 12 bases lying between them. Germline lookup yields CDR1 SNHLY and CDR2 FYNNEI. The CDR3 contains 13 residues. The CDR3 DNA sequence: TGTGCCAGCAGTGTCTCCCCATGGGACGAGCAGTACTTC. Encoded protein: CASSVSPWDEQYF.

There are a few counts of this clone. The genes are TRBV28 and TRBJ2-4; 8 bases are a match to TRBD2. This CDR3 is 19 amino acids long. CDR1 MDHEN and CDR2 SYDVKM come from the germline V gene. Germline trimming cut 2 bases from V and 3 bases from J; bases unmatched to any gene: 15. CDR3 nucleotide sequence: TGTGCCAGCAGTTTAGAAAGCGGGGGACCCCTTTCTAGCAAAAACATTCAGTACTTC. Its protein is CASSLESGGPLSSKNIQYF. Drawing the rest from reference TRBV28 and TRBJ2-4, the complete variable domain is DVKVTQSSRYLVKRTGEKVFLECVQDMDHENMFWYRQDPGLGLRLIYFSYDVKMKEKGDIPEGYSVSREKKERFSLILESASTNQTSMYLCASSLESGGPLSSKNIQYFGAGTRLSVL.

This rearrangement joins TRBV10-2 to TRBJ1-1; TRBD1 matches 9 bases. V dropped 7 bases and J dropped 8; count of bases not matched to a gene: 8. The CDR3 covers 13 residues. CDR1 and CDR2 from the germline V gene are WSHSY and SAAADI. In DNA, the CDR3 is TGCGCCAGCACCTACACCGGGACAGGGGAAGCTTTCTTT. Protein sequence: CASTYTGTGEAFF.

The rearrangement uses TRBV7-2 and TRBJ1-6; D not certain. The V end was cut by 1 base, the J end by 8 bases, with 12 bases between. The CDR3 is 15 amino acids. Germline lookup yields CDR1 SGHTA and CDR2 FQGNSA. CDR3 residues: CASSLGYGGHSPLHF. The CDR3 region has the DNA TGTGCCAGCAGCTTAGGATATGGCGGGCATTCACCCCTCCACTTT.

This clone showed up just a few times. The V and J genes are TRBV6-6 and TRBJ2-7; D is ambiguous. CDR3 size: 13 residues. From germline, CDR1 is MNHNY and CDR2 SVGAGI (reference sequence). Trimming removed 0 bases at V and 3 bases at J, with 6 bases between. CDR3 sequence: CASSYSGIYEQYF. CDR3 DNA sequence: TGTGCCAGCAGTTACTCAGGGATCTACGAGCAGTACTTC.

This chain connects TRBV10-3 to TRBJ2-7; 8 bases map to TRBD1. The ends lost 10 bases at V and 0 bases at J; junction bases unmatched: 11. Per the germline V gene, CDR1 is ENHRY and CDR2 is SYGVKD. CDR3 size: 15 residues. The CDR3 sequence: CATHPGQGSSYEQYF. CDR3 DNA: TGTGCCACTCACCCTGGACAGGGTAGCTCCTACGAGCAGTACTTC.

The CDR3 region has the DNA TGTGCCAGCAGCTTAGTTCCGGGGGGAACCTACGAGCAGTACTTC. Amino acid sequence: CASSLVPGGTYEQYF. The genes are TRBV13 and TRBJ2-7; TRBD2 agrees at 7 bases. The junction had 5 bases not matched to a gene; V was cut back by 1 base and J by 2 bases. The CDR3 loop spans 15 amino acids. Germline CDR1 is PRHDT and CDR2 is FYEKMQ (reference sequence). Full variable domain (missing parts from reference TRBV13 and TRBJ2-7): AAGVIQSPRHLIKEKRETATLKCYPIPRHDTVYWYQQGPGQDPQFLISFYEKMQSDKGSIPDRFSAQQFSDYHSELNMSSLELGDSALYFCASSLVPGGTYEQYFGPGTRLTVT.

The V and J genes are TRBV2 and TRBJ1-1; D not resolved. CDR3 length: 10 amino acids. Trimming pared 8 bases from V and 7 bases from J, leaving 8 bases between. Per germline, CDR1 SNHLY and CDR2 FYNNEI. The CDR3 is CASRRSEAFF. The CDR3 coding sequence is TGTGCCAGCCGCCGGAGTGAAGCTTTCTTT.

In the case of this clone: Other DNA sequences in this specimen translate into the identical CDR3. The genes are TRBV9 and TRBJ1-3, with TRBD1 matching over 7 bases. The CDR3 has 15 residues. The ends lost 3 bases at V and 0 bases at J; junction bases unmatched: 3. Germline V lookup: CDR1 SGDLS, CDR2 YYNGEE. The CDR3 nucleotides read TGTGCCAGCAGCGGGGGACAGAGCTCTGGAAACACCATATATTTT. This gives the protein CASSGGQSSGNTIYF. Drawing the rest from reference TRBV9 and TRBJ1-3, the complete variable domain is DSGVTQTPKHLITATGQRVTLRCSPRSGDLSVYWYQQSLDQGLQFLIQYYNGEERAKGNILERFSAQQFPDLHSELNLSSLELGDSALYFCASSGGQSSGNTIYFGEGSWLTVV.

This sequence joins TRBV2 and TRBJ1-1, with a tentative D call TRBD1 (5 bases). CDR3 length equals 13 residues. Germline CDR1 SNHLY, CDR2 FYNNEI. V was pared by 7 bases and J by 5 bases, with 14 bases between. CDR3 residues: CASTAGRGTEAFF. The CDR3 DNA is TGTGCCAGCACAGCAGGGAGAGGAACTGAAGCTTTCTTT. The full variable domain, rest sourced from reference TRBV2 and TRBJ1-1, is EPEVTQTPSHQVTQMGQEVILRCVPISNHLYFYWYRQILGQKVEFLVSFYNNEISEKSEIFDDQFSVERPDGSNFTLKIRSTKLEDSAMYFCASTAGRGTEAFFGQGTRLTVV.

This clone turned up a few times. The chain recombines TRBV19 with TRBJ1-1; TRBD1 agrees at 9 bases. Germline assignment: CDR1 LNHDA and CDR2 SQIVND (reference sequence). There are 15 residues in the CDR3. V shed 3 bases, J shed 5 bases, and the junction held 7 bases outside the gene matches. CDR3 sequence reads: CASSMGDRVGTEAFF. The CDR3 coding sequence is TGTGCCAGTAGTATGGGGGACAGGGTTGGAACTGAAGCTTTCTTT.

The chain combines TRBV2 with TRBJ2-1; TRBD1 matches at 7 bases. Germline loops: CDR1 SNHLY, CDR2 FYNNEI. V dropped 6 bases and J dropped 6; count of bases not matched to a gene: 2. The CDR3 has 12 residues. The CDR3, as DNA: TGTGCCAGCAGCAGGACAGGCAATGAGCAGTTCTTC. Encoded protein: CASSRTGNEQFF.

V and J are TRBV6-6 and TRBJ2-1, with D perhaps TRBD1 (5 bases). The V end lost 5 bases, the J end lost 5 bases, and 10 bases lay between the germline ends. The CDR3 is 13 amino acids. Germline V CDR1 and CDR2: MNHNY, SVGAGI (reference sequence). This chain's CDR3 is CASSVTGNNEQFF. CDR3 DNA: TGTGCCAGCAGTGTAACAGGAAACAATGAGCAGTTCTTC.

This rearrangement joins TRBV25-1 to TRBJ1-6, with TRBD1 identical over 7 bases. The germline V gene encodes CDR1 MGHDK and CDR2 SYGVNS. This CDR3 is 17 amino acids long. Trimming cost V 2 bases and J 5 bases; bases outside gene matches: 9. The CDR3 reads CASSEAVQGDNNSPLHF. CDR3 DNA: TGTGCCAGCAGTGAAGCCGTGCAGGGGGACAATAATTCACCCCTCCACTTT.

This chain uses TRBV5-1 with TRBJ1-1; TRBD1 matches at 8 bases. The V and J ends lost 3 bases and 1 base, in that order; junction bases with no gene match: 5. This CDR3 has 15 amino acids. Germline loops: CDR1 SGHRS, CDR2 YFSETQ. The CDR3 loop reads CASSSDGQGNTEAFF. The CDR3 bases are TGCGCCAGCAGCTCGGATGGACAGGGGAACACTGAAGCTTTCTTT.